Each of the 9 T cell receptor beta chains below was sequenced from the same sample in a study of T cells in Graves' hyperthyroidism and ophthalmopathy. RNA transcripts provided the source from which TCR beta CDR3 regions were amplified. The study used the HTBI primer set for a first-round RT-PCR of the TCR CDR3. One entry per CDR3 protein, called by TCRdb with MiXCR from the multiplex PCR reads. This table has about 640,000 distinct CDR3 sequences, just under 45% appearing once. The material sequenced was peripheral blood or thyroid tissue (not recorded which). The source is an adult man with Graves' disease, either hyperthyroidism or ophthalmopathy (not recorded which).

This clonotype was observed a handful of times. The chain links TRBV6-5 to TRBJ2-2; D is unclear. The CDR3 is 14 residues long. The germline V gene has CDR1 MNHEY and CDR2 SVGAGI. The V and J ends lost 5 bases and 1 base respectively, with 8 bases between them. CDR3 sequence: CASSRAGNTGELFF. The CDR3 DNA reads TGTGCCAGCAGTAGGGCAGGGAACACCGGGGAGCTGTTTTTT.

The chain recombines TRBV7-2 with TRBJ2-7, with 7 bases fitting TRBD2. Per germline, CDR1 SGHTA and CDR2 FQGNSA. The CDR3 totals 15 residues. V lost 1 base to trimming and J lost 1 base; unmatched junction nucleotides: 4. The CDR3 DNA is TGTGCCAGCAGCTTAGATCGGGACTATTCCTACGAGCAGTACTTC. Amino acid sequence: CASSLDRDYSYEQYF.

A few counts support this clonotype. This rearrangement joins TRBV5-1 to TRBJ2-5; a possible D gene is TRBD1 (5 bases). The CDR3 sequence is 16 residues long. Germline CDR1 and CDR2: SGHRS and YFSETQ. V was shortened by 4 bases and J by 1 base, with 17 bases between the two germline ends. The CDR3 region is CASSQGIDRTQETQYF. In DNA form, the CDR3 reads TGCGCCAGCAGCCAAGGTATAGACAGAACCCAAGAGACCCAGTACTTC.

This clonotype was picked up many times. The chain couples TRBV2 to TRBJ2-5; 8 positions agree with TRBD2. CDR1 and CDR2 from the germline V gene are SNHLY and FYNNEI. The CDR3 contains 13 residues. V dropped 10 bases and J dropped 6; count of bases not matched to a gene: 10. The CDR3 region has the DNA TGTGCCACCTACCATGGACTAGCACAGACCCAGTACTTC. Translated: CATYHGLAQTQYF.

This chain uses TRBV7-9 with TRBJ1-6, with D hard to call. Trimming left V 5 bases short and J 6 bases short, with 11 bases between. The CDR3 has 14 amino acids. In germline, CDR1 is SEHNR, CDR2 FQNEAQ (reference sequence). CDR3 nucleotide sequence: TGTGCCAGCAGCCCATCGACGGGTAATTCACCCCTCCACTTT. It translates to CASSPSTGNSPLHF.

The chain couples TRBV10-3 to TRBJ1-2, with D tentatively TRBD1 (5 bases). Trimming pared 6 bases from V and 2 bases from J, leaving 10 bases between. Germline CDR1 ENHRY, CDR2 SYGVKD. The CDR3 contains 13 residues. The DNA for the CDR3 is TGTGCCATCAGATCGGGGACCAACTATGGCTACACCTTC. Protein product: CAIRSGTNYGYTF.

About this clonotype itself: A much bigger clone sits one base away, suggesting this may be a read error. The conserved phenylalanine or tryptophan is not found at the CDR3 terminus, so this likely reflects a read error. The V and J genes are TRBV20-1 and TRBJ2-7, with 9 bases matching TRBD2. CDR1 DFQATT and CDR2 SNEGSKA come from the germline V gene (reference sequence). The trim removed 6 bases at V and 2 bases at J, leaving 5 bases unmatched. This CDR3 is 13 amino acids long. CDR3 protein: CSARTSETYEQYL. CDR3 in DNA: TGCAGTGCAAGGACTAGCGAGACCTACGAGCAGTACCTC.

Concerning this clonotype: A much bigger clone sits one base away, suggesting this may be a read error. The V and J genes are TRBV29-1 and TRBJ2-7, with 7 bases fitting TRBD1. Germline V gene lookup returns CDR1 SQVTM and CDR2 ANQGSEA. The trim removed 4 bases at V and 3 bases at J, leaving 9 bases unmatched. The CDR3 is 14 residues long. The CDR3 region is CSVGGGQGNYEQYF. CDR3 sequence (DNA): TGCAGCGTTGGAGGGGGCCAGGGAAACTACGAGCAGTACTTC.

This chain joins TRBV6-1 and TRBJ1-6; D unclear. Deletions cut 5 bases from V and 7 bases from J, with 9 bases between. CDR1 MNHNS and CDR2 SASEGT come from the germline V gene. This CDR3 region has 13 residues. CDR3 sequence: CASSYSTNSPLHF. The CDR3 coding sequence is TGTGCCAGCAGTTACTCGACAAATTCACCCCTCCACTTT.